The 17 T cell receptor beta chains below were found in one sample sequenced in a study of cytomegalovirus exposure and HLA in healthy donors. Only in-frame clones appear in the TCRdb table, and some are missing; sequencing was by immunoSEQ multiplex PCR. The sample shows 35,000 to 50,000 clones, approximately 90% of them seen only once. The specimen sequenced was PBMCs. The receptors here all came from a man aged 18 to 29 in good health and CMV-seronegative.

This clone was counted a single time. The chain uses TRBV7-9 and TRBJ2-7; 7 nucleotides align to TRBD1. Germline assignment: CDR1 SEHNR and CDR2 FQNEAQ (reference sequence). The CDR3 covers 14 residues. The V gene end was trimmed by 5 bases and the J gene end by 1 base; junction bases not matched to a gene: 5. CDR3 region: CASSPRQGSYEQYF. The DNA for the CDR3 is TGTGCCAGCAGCCCCCGACAGGGTTCCTACGAGCAGTACTTC.

The J gene is TRBJ2-7, the V gene TRBV15; TRBD2 is a possible D gene (6 bases). Germline V CDR1 and CDR2: LNHNV, YYDKDF (reference sequence). This CDR3 has 12 residues. V lost 9 bases, J lost 0 bases, and 9 bases lay in between. The CDR3 sequence is CATGLNSYEQYF. The CDR3 DNA follows: TGTGCCACAGGACTAAACTCCTACGAGCAGTACTTC.

This clone was observed a single time. V is TRBV9 and J is TRBJ1-5; D uncertain. V lost 0 bases and J 0 bases, leaving 7 bases between the germline ends. Germline V gene lookup returns CDR1 SGDLS and CDR2 YYNGEE. The CDR3 runs 15 residues. CDR3 residues: CASSVGASSNQPQHF. The CDR3 DNA is TGTGCCAGCAGCGTAGGGGCCAGTAGCAATCAGCCCCAGCATTTT.

The V gene is TRBV9, the J gene TRBJ2-3; the match to TRBD2 covers 11 bases. Germline CDR1 SGDLS, CDR2 YYNGEE. There are 16 residues in the CDR3. The J segment lost 4 bases and the V segment lost 4 bases, leaving 8 bases of the junction unmatched. CDR3 nucleotides: TGTGCCAGCAGCCCTAGGACTAGCGGGTACCCAGATACGCAGTATTTT. It yields the protein CASSPRTSGYPDTQYF.

The chain uses TRBV7-9 and TRBJ2-3; D not certain. From germline, CDR1 is SEHNR and CDR2 FQNEAQ (reference sequence). V lost 5 bases, J lost 6 bases, and 9 bases lay in between. The CDR3 loop spans 12 amino acids. CDR3 DNA sequence: TGTGCCAGCAGCCCTACCTCGGATACGCAGTATTTT. As protein: CASSPTSDTQYF. Variable domain in full (rest from reference TRBV7-9 and TRBJ2-3): DTGVSQNPRHKITKRGQNVTFRCDPISEHNRLYWYRQTLGQGPEFLTYFQNEAQLEKSRLLSDRFSAERPKGSFSTLEIQRTEQGDSAMYLCASSPTSDTQYFGPGTRLTVL.

V gene TRBV6-5 combines with J gene TRBJ1-2; 7 nucleotides match TRBD1. The V segment lost 5 bases and the J segment 4 bases; nucleotides outside the gene matches: 4. This CDR3 has 13 residues. CDR1 MNHEY and CDR2 SVGAGI come from the germline V gene. The CDR3 reads CASSQGQRYGYTF. In DNA form, the CDR3 reads TGTGCCAGCAGTCAGGGACAGCGCTATGGCTACACCTTC.

In its sample, this clone was seen once. The rearrangement uses TRBV6-4 and TRBJ2-1, with 8 bases that match TRBD2. The V gene's germline CDR1 is MRHNA and CDR2 SNTAGT. This CDR3 has 15 amino acids. V dropped 4 bases and J dropped 0; count of bases not matched to a gene: 2. Written as DNA, the CDR3 is TGTGCCAGCAGTGCCCTAGCGGGCTCCTACAATGAGCAGTTCTTC. Amino acid sequence: CASSALAGSYNEQFF.

The V call is TRBV9, the J call TRBJ1-1, with D possibly being TRBD1 (6 bases). From germline, CDR1 is SGDLS and CDR2 YYNGEE. V was pared by 0 bases and J by 7 bases, with 10 bases between. This CDR3 region has 13 residues. The CDR3 DNA is TGTGCCAGCAGCGTAGGGGGGCAGGGTGAAGCTTTCTTT. It encodes CASSVGGQGEAFF.

This chain uses TRBV6-4 with TRBJ2-1, with 9 positions matching TRBD2. Germline CDR1 is MRHNA and CDR2 is SNTAGT. V dropped 0 bases and J dropped 4; count of bases not matched to a gene: 7. The CDR3 covers 17 residues. The CDR3 reads CASSDSKRGEAYNEQFF. CDR3 in DNA: TGTGCCAGCAGTGACTCTAAGCGGGGGGAAGCTTACAATGAGCAGTTCTTC.

The CDR3 nucleotides are TGTGCCACCAGCAGACCGGGACAGGGAGGGACTGAAGCTTTCTTT. It encodes CATSRPGQGGTEAFF. The chain employs TRBV15 and TRBJ1-1; 9 nucleotides align to TRBD1. There are 15 residues in the CDR3. Trimming removed 2 bases from V and 5 bases from J; junction bases left unmatched: 6. CDR1 LNHNV and CDR2 YYDKDF come from the germline V gene (reference sequence).

V is TRBV7-8 and J is TRBJ2-7; 8 bases line up with TRBD1. The length of the CDR3 is 14 residues. With V trimmed by 5 bases and J by 3 bases, 6 bases remained unmatched. The germline V gene encodes CDR1 SGHVS and CDR2 FQNEAQ. The chain's CDR3 is CASSLSDRGYEQYF. The CDR3 DNA reads as TGTGCCAGCAGCCTCTCCGACAGGGGCTACGAGCAGTACTTC.

The genes are TRBV6-5 and TRBJ2-1; 7 nucleotides match TRBD2. J gave up 8 bases and V 6 bases, and 7 bases lay outside the gene matches. CDR1 and CDR2 (germline): MNHEY, SVGAGI. The CDR3 has 13 amino acids. In DNA form, the CDR3 reads TGTGCCAGCAGCTCGGGACTACTGGATGAGCAGTTCTTC. Translating it yields CASSSGLLDEQFF.

The chain couples TRBV9 to TRBJ2-1; tentative D call: TRBD2 (6 bases). The germline V gene has CDR1 SGDLS and CDR2 YYNGEE. The germline V and J ends were trimmed by 4 bases and 5 bases, with 16 bases remaining between them. The CDR3 covers 15 residues. The CDR3 region is CASSLGLRLNNEQFF. The CDR3 DNA sequence: TGTGCCAGCAGCCTTGGACTAAGGCTAAACAATGAGCAGTTCTTC.

This clone was detected only once. The chain has TRBV16 and TRBJ2-4, with 10 bases aligning to TRBD2. The CDR3 loop spans 16 amino acids. The germline gives CDR1 KGHSY, CDR2 FQNENV. The V segment lost 5 bases and the J segment 5 bases; nucleotides outside the gene matches: 9. The DNA for the CDR3 is TGTGCCAGCAGCACCCCTAGCGGGAGAGTTCAAAACATTCAGTACTTC. Its translation: CASSTPSGRVQNIQYF.

The chain carries TRBV7-2 and TRBJ1-1; 7 nucleotides line up with TRBD1. V trimming: 3 bases; J trimming: 1 base; junction bases outside the gene matches: 8. CDR1 and CDR2 (germline): SGHTA, FQGNSA. The CDR3 length is 16 residues. This CDR3 reads CASSFGTVYPNTEAFF. For the CDR3, the DNA is TGTGCCAGCAGCTTCGGGACAGTTTACCCGAACACTGAAGCTTTCTTT.

This chain joins TRBV19 and TRBJ1-5; TRBD1 agrees at 7 bases. Per the germline V gene, CDR1 is LNHDA and CDR2 is SQIVND (reference sequence). Trimming removed 7 bases from V and 4 bases from J; junction bases left unmatched: 7. The CDR3 loop spans 14 amino acids. The CDR3 DNA reads TGTGCCAGTAACTTTGACAGGGATAATCAGCCCCAGCATTTT. Amino acid sequence: CASNFDRDNQPQHF. The entire variable domain, with the rest obtained from reference TRBV19 and TRBJ1-5, is as follows: DGGITQSPKYLFRKEGQNVTLSCEQNLNHDAMYWYRQDPGQGLRLIYYSQIVNDFQKGDIAEGYSVSREKKESFPLTVTSAQKNPTAFYLCASNFDRDNQPQHFGDGTRLSIL.

The chain is built from TRBV5-1 and TRBJ2-1; TRBD1 aligns across 11 bases. The CDR3 is 14 residues long. Germline CDR1 SGHRS, CDR2 YFSETQ. Losses at the gene ends were 6 bases for V and 2 bases for J; bases not matched to a gene: 1. Here the CDR3 reads CASMGQGAYNEQFF. The CDR3 coding sequence is TGCGCCAGCATGGGACAGGGGGCCTACAATGAGCAGTTCTTC.